This T cell receptor beta chain was sequenced for a study of CD8 T cell repertoires and HIV-1 epitope variants. On the study more broadly: Control wells had CMV/EBV/flu peptides, negative Ebola AY9, or no peptide. Autologous T cell-negative cells served as antigen-presenting cells in equal numbers. Findings and caveats of the study: Most of the nine antigen-specific clonotypes appeared cross-reactive to autologous or escape variants. Nef KF9 drew several clonotypes and HW9 one, without TAALDMSHF responses.

To note about this clone: Its antigen is unknown.

Trimming cost V 1 base and J 4 bases; bases outside gene matches: 2. Germline V gene lookup returns CDR1 LGHNA and CDR2 YSLEER. The CDR3 spans 14 residues. Only in-frame clones appear in the TCRdb table, and some are missing; sequencing was by immunoSEQ multiplex PCR. This sample has around 7,000 clones; less than 75% occur once, and the top ten carry roughly 46%. The sample taken for sequencing was cultured CD8+ T cells derived from PBMCs. The rearrangement links TRBV4-3 to TRBJ2-3; 7 bases agree with TRBD2. This sequence was found in a male donor with HIV. The CDR3 nucleotides read TGCGCCAGCAGCCAAGGACGGGGGGCAGATACGCAGTATTTT. Its protein is CASSQGRGADTQYF.